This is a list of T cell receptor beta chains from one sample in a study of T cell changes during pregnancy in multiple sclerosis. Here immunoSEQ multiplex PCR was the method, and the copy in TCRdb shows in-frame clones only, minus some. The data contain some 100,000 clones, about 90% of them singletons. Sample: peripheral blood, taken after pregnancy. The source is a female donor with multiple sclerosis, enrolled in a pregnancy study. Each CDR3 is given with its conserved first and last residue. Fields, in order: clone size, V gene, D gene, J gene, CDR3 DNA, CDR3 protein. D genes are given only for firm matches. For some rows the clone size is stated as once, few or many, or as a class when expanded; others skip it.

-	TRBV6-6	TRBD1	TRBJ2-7	TGTGCCAGCAGTAACCCTAGAGGGGGCGCGGTCAACGAGCAGTACTTC	CASSNPRGGAVNEQYF
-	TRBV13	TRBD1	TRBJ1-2	TGTGCCAGCAGACCAACTGGACAGGGCTATGGCTACACCTTC	CASRPTGQGYGYTF
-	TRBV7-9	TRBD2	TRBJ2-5	TGTGCCAGCAGCCCCCAGGGACTAGCGGGACAAGAGACCCAGTACTTC	CASSPQGLAGQETQYF
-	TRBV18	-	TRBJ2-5	TGTGCCAGCTCCAACTTTCGCGGCATCTTTGAGACCCAGTACTTC	CASSNFRGIFETQYF
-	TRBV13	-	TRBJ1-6	TGTGCCAGCAGCTCGATGACAGGAAATAATTCACCCCTCCACTTT	CASSSMTGNNSPLHF
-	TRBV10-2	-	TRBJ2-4	TGCGCCAGCGGACAGTCCAAAAACATTCAGTACTTC	CASGQSKNIQYF
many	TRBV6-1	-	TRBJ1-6	TGTGCCAGCAGTGAGGCGGCAAATTCACCCCTCCACTTT	CASSEAANSPLHF
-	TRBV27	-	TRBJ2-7	TGTGCCAGCAAATCGACTTCAACGCACTACGAGCAGTACTTC	CASKSTSTHYEQYF
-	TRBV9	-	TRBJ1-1	TGTGCCAGCAGCGTAGAAGGCAGGGGACCCACTGAAGCTTTCTTT	CASSVEGRGPTEAFF
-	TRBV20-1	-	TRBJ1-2	TGCAGTGCTAGAGATCGAGAGGGCTACACCTTC	CSARDREGYTF
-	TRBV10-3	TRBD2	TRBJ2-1	TGTGCCATATCAGCGGGAGGCCCCTACAATGAGCAGTTCTTC	CAISAGGPYNEQFF
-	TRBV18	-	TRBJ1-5	TGTGCCAGCTCCTCTGGGGCCGGGGGGGATCAGCCCCAGCATTTT	CASSSGAGGDQPQHF
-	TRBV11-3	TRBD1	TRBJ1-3	TGTGCCAGCAGCTTATGGACAGGGGGTTTGGCTGGAAACACCATATATTTT	CASSLWTGGLAGNTIYF
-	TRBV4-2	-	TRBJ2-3	TGTGCCAGCAGCCAGACACAGGGAAATTCGGGCGCAGATACGCAGTATTTT	CASSQTQGNSGADTQYF
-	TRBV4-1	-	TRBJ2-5	TGCGCCAGCAGCCAAGGGGAAATGGGGCTGGAGACCCAGTACTTC	CASSQGEMGLETQYF
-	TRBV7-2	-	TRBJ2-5	TGTGCCAGCAGCTTAGACAGGTTCGACGAGACCCAGTACTTC	CASSLDRFDETQYF
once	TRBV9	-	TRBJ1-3	TGTGCCAGCAGCGTTTCGCTATCTGGGCCTGGGAGCTCTGGAAACACCATATATTTT	CASSVSLSGPGSSGNTIYF
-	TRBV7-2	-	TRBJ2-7	TGTGCCAGCAGCTTAGGAATAGGCCGAGGGTACGAGCAGTACTTC	CASSLGIGRGYEQYF
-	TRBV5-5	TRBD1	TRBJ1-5	TGTGCCAGCAGCTGGGGGACAGGGATCAATCAGCCCCAGCATTTT	CASSWGTGINQPQHF
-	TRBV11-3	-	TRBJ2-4	TGTGCCAGCAGCTTAGCTTGGCCCCCGGGGGCCAAAAACATTCAGTACTTC	CASSLAWPPGAKNIQYF
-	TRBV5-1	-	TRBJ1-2	TGCGCCAGCAGCCCGGACAACTCTAACTATGGCTACACCTTC	CASSPDNSNYGYTF
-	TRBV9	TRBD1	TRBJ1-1	TGTGCCAGCAGCGTAGACCCTCTCGGAGGGGGCTCTGAAGCTTTCTTT	CASSVDPLGGGSEAFF
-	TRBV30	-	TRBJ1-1	TGTGCCTGGAGTCGACAGTCGAACACTGAAGCTTTCTTT	CAWSRQSNTEAFF
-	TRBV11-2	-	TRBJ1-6	TGTGCCAGCAGCTTAGGGGCGACAGGTTCACCCCTCCACTTT	CASSLGATGSPLHF
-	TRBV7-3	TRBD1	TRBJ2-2	TGTGCCAGCAAGCCGGGACAGGGTAACACCGGGGAGCTGTTTTTT	CASKPGQGNTGELFF
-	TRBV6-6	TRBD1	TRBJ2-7	TGTGCCAGCAGTTTACCGGGACAGGGAACCGAGCAGTACTTC	CASSLPGQGTEQYF
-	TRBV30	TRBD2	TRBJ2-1	TGTGCCTGGAGTGTAATGACTAGCGGGGGGCACAATGAGCAGTTCTTC	CAWSVMTSGGHNEQFF
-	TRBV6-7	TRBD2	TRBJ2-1	TGTGCCAGCAGTTACCTTAGCGGGAATTACAATGAGCAGTTCTTC	CASSYLSGNYNEQFF
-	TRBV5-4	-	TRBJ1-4	TGTGCCAGCAGCTTGAAGCATGCGGCCCCGAATGAAAAACTGTTTTTT	CASSLKHAAPNEKLFF
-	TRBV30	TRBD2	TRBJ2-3	TGTGCCTGGAGTGTTGGTGGCGGGGGGGCCTCAGATACGCAGTATTTT	CAWSVGGGGASDTQYF
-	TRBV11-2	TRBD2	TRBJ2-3	TGTGCCAGCAGCCAAGCGGGGATTACAGATACGCAGTATTTT	CASSQAGITDTQYF
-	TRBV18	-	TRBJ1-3	TGTGCCAGCTCCCCCTTGTTCCTGGGCAGCTCTGGAAACACCATATATTTT	CASSPLFLGSSGNTIYF
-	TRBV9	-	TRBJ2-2	TGTGCCAGCAGCGTATTGACAGGTGGGACGAACACCGGGGAGCTGTTTTTT	CASSVLTGGTNTGELFF
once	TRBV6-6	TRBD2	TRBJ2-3	TGTGCCAGCAGTTGGACTAGCGGGCCAGGCACAGATACGCAGTATTTT	CASSWTSGPGTDTQYF
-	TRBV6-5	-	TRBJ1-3	TGTGCCAGCAGTTACGGTGGGGCAGATGGAAACACCATATATTTT	CASSYGGADGNTIYF
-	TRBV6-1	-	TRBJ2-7	TGTGCCAGCAGTGAAGCGGCTGAGGGAATAAAGCAGTACTTC	CASSEAAEGIKQYF
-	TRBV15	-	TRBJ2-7	TGTGCCACCAGCAGAGATCCGGGCGGGACTTACGAGCAGTACTTC	CATSRDPGGTYEQYF
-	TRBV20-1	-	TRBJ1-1	TGCAGTGCTAGAGACCCTCAGGCTTTCTTT	CSARDPQAFF
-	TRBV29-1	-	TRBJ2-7	TGCAGCGTTGAAGATCCAGGGTTCGAGCAGTACTTC	CSVEDPGFEQYF
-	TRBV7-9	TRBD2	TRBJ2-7	TGTGCCAGCAGCTTTGCTAGCGGGAGCTACCACGAGCAGTACTTC	CASSFASGSYHEQYF
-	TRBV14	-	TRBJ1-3	TGTGCCAGCAGCCAAACAGGGAGCTCTGGAAACACCATATATTTT	CASSQTGSSGNTIYF
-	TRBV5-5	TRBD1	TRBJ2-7	TGTGCCAGCAGCCTCTATTGGGACAGAGCCTACGAGCAGTACTTC	CASSLYWDRAYEQYF
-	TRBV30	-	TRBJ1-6	TGTGCCTGGAGTGAAACAGGGTCACCCCTCCACTTT	CAWSETGSPLHF
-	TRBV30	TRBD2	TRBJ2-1	TGTGCCTGGAGTGTAGACCAGCGGGAAACCAATGAGCAGTTCTTC	CAWSVDQRETNEQFF
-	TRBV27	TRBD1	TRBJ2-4	TGTGCCAGCAGTTTTGACCAACAGGGGGCCAAAAACATTCAGTACTTC	CASSFDQQGAKNIQYF
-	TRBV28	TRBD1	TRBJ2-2	TGTGCCAGCAGCGCGGGACAGGGCGCCGGGGAGCTGTTTTTT	CASSAGQGAGELFF
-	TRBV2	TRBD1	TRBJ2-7	TGTGCCAGCGATCTGGGACAGGGGAGTTACGAGCAGTACTTC	CASDLGQGSYEQYF
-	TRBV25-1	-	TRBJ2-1	TGTGCCAGCAGTGGTAGCCCCCCCGATGAAAATGAGCAGTTCTTC	CASSGSPPDENEQFF
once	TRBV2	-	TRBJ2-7	TGTGCCAGCACCCCGGGACTGGGACCCTACGAGCAGTACTTC	CASTPGLGPYEQYF
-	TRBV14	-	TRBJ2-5	TGTGCCAGCAGCCTCCCGGGAATTGACCCGCGAGAGACCCAGTACTTC	CASSLPGIDPRETQYF
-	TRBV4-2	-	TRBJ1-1	TGTGCCAGCAGCCAAGAGGGGGGGGAGACTGAAGCTTTCTTT	CASSQEGGETEAFF